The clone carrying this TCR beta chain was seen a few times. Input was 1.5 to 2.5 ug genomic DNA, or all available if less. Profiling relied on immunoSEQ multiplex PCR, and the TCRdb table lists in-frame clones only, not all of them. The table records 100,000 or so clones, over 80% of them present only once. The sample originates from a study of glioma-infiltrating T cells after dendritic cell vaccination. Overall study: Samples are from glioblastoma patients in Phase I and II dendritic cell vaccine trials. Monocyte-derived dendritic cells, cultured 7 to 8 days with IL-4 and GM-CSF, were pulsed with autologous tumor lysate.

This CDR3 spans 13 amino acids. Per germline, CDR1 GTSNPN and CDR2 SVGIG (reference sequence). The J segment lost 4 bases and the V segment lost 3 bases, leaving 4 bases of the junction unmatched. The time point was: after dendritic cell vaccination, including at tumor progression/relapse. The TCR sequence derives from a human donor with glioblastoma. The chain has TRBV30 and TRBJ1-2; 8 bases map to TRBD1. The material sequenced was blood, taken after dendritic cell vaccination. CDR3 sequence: CAWSRQGSYGYTF. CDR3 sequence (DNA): TGTGCCTGGAGCCGACAGGGGTCCTATGGCTACACCTTC.